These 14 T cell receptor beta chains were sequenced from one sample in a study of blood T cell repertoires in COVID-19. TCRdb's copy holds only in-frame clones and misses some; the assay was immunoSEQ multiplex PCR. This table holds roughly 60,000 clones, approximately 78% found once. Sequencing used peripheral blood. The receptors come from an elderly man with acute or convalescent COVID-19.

The CDR3 protein is CAPRPQETQYF. In nucleotides, the CDR3 is TGTGCCCCCAGGCCCCAAGAGACCCAGTACTTC. This chain connects TRBV12-3 or TRBV12-4 to TRBJ2-5; D ambiguous. The CDR3 is 11 residues long. V was clipped by 11 bases and J by 1 base, with 8 bases between them.

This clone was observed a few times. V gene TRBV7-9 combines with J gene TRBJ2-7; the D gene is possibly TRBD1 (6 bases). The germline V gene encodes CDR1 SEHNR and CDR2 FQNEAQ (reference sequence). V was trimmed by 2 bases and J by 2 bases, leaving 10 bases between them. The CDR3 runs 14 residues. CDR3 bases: TGTGCCAGCAGCTTACCCCAGGGGACCTACGAGCAGTACTTC. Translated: CASSLPQGTYEQYF.

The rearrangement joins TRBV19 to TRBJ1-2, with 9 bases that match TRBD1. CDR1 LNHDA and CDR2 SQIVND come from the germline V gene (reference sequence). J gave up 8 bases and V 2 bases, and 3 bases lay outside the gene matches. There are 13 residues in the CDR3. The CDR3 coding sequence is TGTGCCAGTAGTATAACAGGGGGCGGAGGCTACACCTTC. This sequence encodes CASSITGGGGYTF.

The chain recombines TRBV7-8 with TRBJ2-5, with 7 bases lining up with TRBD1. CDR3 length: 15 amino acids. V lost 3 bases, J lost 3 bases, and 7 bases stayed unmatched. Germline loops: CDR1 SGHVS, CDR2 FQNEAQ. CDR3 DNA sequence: TGTGCCAGCAGCTTGGCCAGGGGGACCAAAGAGACCCAGTACTTC. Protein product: CASSLARGTKETQYF. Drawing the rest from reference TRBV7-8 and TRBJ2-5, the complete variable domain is GAGVSQSPRYKVAKRGQDVALRCDPISGHVSLFWYQQALGQGPEFLTYFQNEAQLDKSGLPSDRFFAERPEGSVSTLKIQRTQQEDSAVYLCASSLARGTKETQYFGPGTRLLVL.

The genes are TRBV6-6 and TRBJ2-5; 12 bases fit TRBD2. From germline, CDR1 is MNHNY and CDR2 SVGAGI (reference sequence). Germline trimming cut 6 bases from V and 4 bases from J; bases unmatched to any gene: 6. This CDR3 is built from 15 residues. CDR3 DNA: TGTGCCAGCAGACAGAGACTAGCGGGGGCAGAGACCCAGTACTTC. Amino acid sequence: CASRQRLAGAETQYF.

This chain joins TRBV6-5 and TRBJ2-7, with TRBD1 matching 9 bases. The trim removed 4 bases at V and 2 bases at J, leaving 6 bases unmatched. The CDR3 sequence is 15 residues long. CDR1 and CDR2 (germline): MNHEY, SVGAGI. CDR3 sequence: CASSFAGTGTYEQYF. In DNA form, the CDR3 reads TGTGCCAGCAGTTTTGCCGGGACAGGGACCTACGAGCAGTACTTC.

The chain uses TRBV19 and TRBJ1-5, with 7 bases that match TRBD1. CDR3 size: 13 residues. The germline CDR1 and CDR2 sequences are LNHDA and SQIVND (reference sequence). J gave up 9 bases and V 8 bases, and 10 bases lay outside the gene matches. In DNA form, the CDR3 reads TGTGCCAGTCGAGCCGGGACAGTTTCGCCCCAGCATTTT. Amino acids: CASRAGTVSPQHF.

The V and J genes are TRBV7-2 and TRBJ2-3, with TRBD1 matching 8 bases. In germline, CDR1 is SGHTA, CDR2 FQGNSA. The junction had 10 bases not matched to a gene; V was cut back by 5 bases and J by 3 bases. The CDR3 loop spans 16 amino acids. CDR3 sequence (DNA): TGTGCCAGCAGCCCCCTGTGGACAGGGTCAACAGATACGCAGTATTTT. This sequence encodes CASSPLWTGSTDTQYF.

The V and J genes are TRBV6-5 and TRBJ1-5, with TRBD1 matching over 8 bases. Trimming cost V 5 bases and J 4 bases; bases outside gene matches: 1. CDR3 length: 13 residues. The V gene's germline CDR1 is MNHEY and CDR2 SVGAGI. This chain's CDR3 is CASSRQGNQPQHF. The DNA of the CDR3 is TGTGCCAGCAGTCGACAGGGGAATCAGCCCCAGCATTTT.

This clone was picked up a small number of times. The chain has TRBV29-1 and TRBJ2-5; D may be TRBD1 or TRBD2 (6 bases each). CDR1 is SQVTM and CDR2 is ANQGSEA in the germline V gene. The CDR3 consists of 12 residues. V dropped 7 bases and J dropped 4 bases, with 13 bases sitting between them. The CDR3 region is CSGKEGGETQYF. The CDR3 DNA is TGCAGCGGTAAAGAGGGGGGAGAGACCCAGTACTTC. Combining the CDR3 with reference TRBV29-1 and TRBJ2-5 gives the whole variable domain SAVISQKPSRDICQRGTSLTIQCQVDSQVTMMFWYRQQPGQSLTLIATANQGSEATYESGFVIDKFPISRPNLTFSTLTVSNMSPEDSSIYLCSGKEGGETQYFGPGTRLLVL.

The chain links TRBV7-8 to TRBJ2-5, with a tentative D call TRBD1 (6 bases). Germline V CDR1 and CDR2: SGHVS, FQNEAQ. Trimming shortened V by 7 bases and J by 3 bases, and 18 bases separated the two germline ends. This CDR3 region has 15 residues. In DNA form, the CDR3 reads TGTGCCAGCACACATAGCGAGGGGGACAAAGAGACCCAGTACTTC. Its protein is CASTHSEGDKETQYF.

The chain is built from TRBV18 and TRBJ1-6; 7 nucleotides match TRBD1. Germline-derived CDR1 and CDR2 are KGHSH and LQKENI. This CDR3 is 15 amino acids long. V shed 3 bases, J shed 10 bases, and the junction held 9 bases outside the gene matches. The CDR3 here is CASSPRQGMDSPLHF. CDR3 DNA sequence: TGTGCCAGCTCACCCAGACAGGGAATGGACTCACCCCTCCACTTT.

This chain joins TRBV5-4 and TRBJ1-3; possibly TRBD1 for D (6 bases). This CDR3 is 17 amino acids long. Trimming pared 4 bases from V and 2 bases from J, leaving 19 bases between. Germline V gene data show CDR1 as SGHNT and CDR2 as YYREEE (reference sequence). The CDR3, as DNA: TGTGCCAGCAGCAGCGGCCGGGGGGGCAACGCTGGAAACACCATATATTTT. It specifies CASSSGRGGNAGNTIYF.

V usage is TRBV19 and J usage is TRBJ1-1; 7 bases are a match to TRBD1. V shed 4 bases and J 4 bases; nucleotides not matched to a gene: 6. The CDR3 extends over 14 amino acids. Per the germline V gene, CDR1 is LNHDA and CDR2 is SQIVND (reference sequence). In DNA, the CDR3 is TGTGCCAGTAGTAGCCGACAGGGACTCACTGAAGCTTTCTTT. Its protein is CASSSRQGLTEAFF.